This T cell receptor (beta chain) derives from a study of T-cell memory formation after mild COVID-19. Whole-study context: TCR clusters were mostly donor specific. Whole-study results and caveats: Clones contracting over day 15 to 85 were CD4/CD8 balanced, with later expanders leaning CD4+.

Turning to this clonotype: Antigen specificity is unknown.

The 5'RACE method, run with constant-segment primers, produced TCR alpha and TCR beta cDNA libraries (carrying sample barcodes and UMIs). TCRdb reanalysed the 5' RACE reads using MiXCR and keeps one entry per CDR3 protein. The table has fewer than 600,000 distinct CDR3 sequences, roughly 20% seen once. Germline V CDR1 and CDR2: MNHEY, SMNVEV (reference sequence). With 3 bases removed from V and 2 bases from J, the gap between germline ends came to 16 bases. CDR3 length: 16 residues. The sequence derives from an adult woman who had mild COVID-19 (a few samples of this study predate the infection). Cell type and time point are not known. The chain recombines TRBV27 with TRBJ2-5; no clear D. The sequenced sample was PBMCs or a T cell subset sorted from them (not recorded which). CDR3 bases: TGTGCCAGCAGTTTCCTCCGGACGGATGGGCAAGAGACCCAGTACTTC. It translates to CASSFLRTDGQETQYF.